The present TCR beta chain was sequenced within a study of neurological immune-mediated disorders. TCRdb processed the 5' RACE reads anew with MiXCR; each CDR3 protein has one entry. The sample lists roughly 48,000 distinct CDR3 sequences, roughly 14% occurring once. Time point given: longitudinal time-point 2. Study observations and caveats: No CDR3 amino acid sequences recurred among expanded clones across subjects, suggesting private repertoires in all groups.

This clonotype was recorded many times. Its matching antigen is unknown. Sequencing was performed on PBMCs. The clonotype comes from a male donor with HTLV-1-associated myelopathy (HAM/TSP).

The CDR3 nucleotides read TGCGCCAGCAGCTCGCTACAGGGAAGCTCCTACAATGAGCAGTTCTTC. Translated, it gives CASSSLQGSSYNEQFF. This chain connects TRBV5-1 to TRBJ2-1; tentatively, D is TRBD1 (6 bases). Germline-derived CDR1 and CDR2 are SGHRS and YFSETQ. This CDR3 region has 16 residues. Deletions cut 3 bases from V and 0 bases from J, with 13 bases between.